What follows describes a single T cell receptor (beta chain). What it binds is unknown. Germline CDR1 reads SGHRS; CDR2 reads YFSETQ. Unmatched junction bases numbered 6, after V lost 3 bases and J lost 6 bases. The CDR3 is 15 amino acids. The sample originates from a study of cytomegalovirus exposure and HLA in healthy donors. Background on the study: There were under 130 million unique TCR beta sequences, drawn from around 180 million T cells, in an earlier analysis.

Study conclusions and caveats: An analysis done earlier found most TCR beta V segments productive about 87% or about 30% of the time. TRBV6-2, TRBV6-3 and some other V segments were excluded as indistinguishable. Testing in vitro showed a few CMV-associated chains specific for CMV antigens.

The PCR was carried out with 60 Vbeta primers and 13 Jbeta primers. TCRdb's table, derived via immunoSEQ multiplex PCR, lists solely in-frame clones and lacks some. The sample table sets out about 190,000 clones. The specimen was PBMCs. This clonotype was obtained from a man aged 25 to 40 in good health and CMV-seronegative. The V and J genes are TRBV5-1 and TRBJ1-5, with 10 bases identical to TRBD1. CDR3 in amino acids: CASSSGTGEGQPQHF. Here the CDR3 DNA reads TGCGCCAGCAGCTCCGGGACAGGGGAGGGTCAGCCCCAGCATTTT.